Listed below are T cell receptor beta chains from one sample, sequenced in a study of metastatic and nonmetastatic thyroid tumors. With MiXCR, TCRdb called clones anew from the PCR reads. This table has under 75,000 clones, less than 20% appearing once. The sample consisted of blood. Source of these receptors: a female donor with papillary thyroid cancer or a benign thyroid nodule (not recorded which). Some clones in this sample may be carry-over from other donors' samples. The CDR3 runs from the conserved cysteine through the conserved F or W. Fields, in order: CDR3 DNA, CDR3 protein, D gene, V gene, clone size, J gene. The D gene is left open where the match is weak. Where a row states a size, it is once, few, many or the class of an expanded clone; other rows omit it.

TGTGCCACCACGCCAGGGGGCTCCACCACCGGGGAGCTGTTTTTT	CATTPGGSTTGELFF	TRBD1	TRBV24-1	-	TRBJ2-2
TGTGCCAGCAGCTCCTCAGGCGGGACCGGGGGTGGCTACACCTTC	CASSSSGGTGGGYTF	-	TRBV7-9	-	TRBJ1-2
TGTGCCAGCAGTGGGGGACACCCTAATGAAAAACTGTTTTTT	CASSGGHPNEKLFF	-	TRBV25-1	many	TRBJ1-4
TGTGCCAGCAGCTTAGATGGGAACACTGAAGCTTTCTTT	CASSLDGNTEAFF	-	TRBV11-3	many	TRBJ1-1
TGTGCCAGCAGCTTTTCCCAGGAGCGAGGCTACACCTTC	CASSFSQERGYTF	-	TRBV7-9	many	TRBJ1-2
TGTGCCAGCAGTGAAGCGATAGCACGGGGGCAACAGCCCCAGCATTTT	CASSEAIARGQQPQHF	-	TRBV6-1	-	TRBJ1-5
TGTGCCAGCAGCTTAGTTACAGGGAAGAACACTGAAGCTTTCTTT	CASSLVTGKNTEAFF	-	TRBV11-2	-	TRBJ1-1
TGCAGTGCTAGTTCGTCTTCCACCGGGGAGCTGTTTTTT	CSASSSSTGELFF	-	TRBV20-1	many	TRBJ2-2
TGCAGCGTCGCCACAGGGGGTGTGAATTCACCCCTCCACTTT	CSVATGGVNSPLHF	TRBD1	TRBV29-1	many	TRBJ1-6
TGTGCCAGCAGTCAGGGACAGGGTGGATATGGCTACACCTTC	CASSQGQGGYGYTF	TRBD1	TRBV2	many	TRBJ1-2
TGTGCCAGCAGTTTGGGCCCGGGACAGCACTATGGCTACACCTTC	CASSLGPGQHYGYTF	TRBD1	TRBV27	many	TRBJ1-2
TGTGCCAGCAGGGCGGGGGAATTCGGGGAGCTGTTTTTT	CASRAGEFGELFF	TRBD2	TRBV9	many	TRBJ2-2
TGTGCCAGCAGTTCCCCATTGGGGCAGGTATTATATGGCTACACCTTC	CASSSPLGQVLYGYTF	-	TRBV6-1	many	TRBJ1-2
TGTGCCAGTAGGCTCCGGACAGGGGATGAAGCTTTCTTT	CASRLRTGDEAFF	TRBD1	TRBV19	many	TRBJ1-1
TGTGCCACCAGTGCGGGGAACACTGAAGCTTTCTTT	CATSAGNTEAFF	-	TRBV24-1	few	TRBJ1-1
TGTGCCAGCAGGACCTACGGCGGGGAGCTGTTTTTT	CASRTYGGELFF	-	TRBV5-4	many	TRBJ2-2
TGTGCCAGCAGTGAAGGGGTCTCTGGGGCCAACGTCCTGACTTTC	CASSEGVSGANVLTF	-	TRBV6-1	few	TRBJ2-6
TGTGCCAGCAGTTTTTCCCCCTATTTAGTCGGATCCTACGAGCAGTACTTC	CASSFSPYLVGSYEQYF	-	TRBV28	-	TRBJ2-7
TGTGCCATCAAAAGTCCCGGGACAGGGGACGAGCAGTACTTC	CAIKSPGTGDEQYF	TRBD1	TRBV10-3	few	TRBJ2-7
TGTGCCAGCAGTTCTTACAGGGGTAACTATGGCTACACCTTC	CASSSYRGNYGYTF	TRBD1	TRBV12-3/TRBV12-4	many	TRBJ1-2
TGTGCCAGTAGTATGACTTCAGGGGTCAATGAGCAGTTCTTC	CASSMTSGVNEQFF	-	TRBV19	few	TRBJ2-1
TGTGCCACCCAACGCACTGAAGCTTTCTTT	CATQRTEAFF	-	TRBV2	many	TRBJ1-1
TGTGCCAGCAGCTATAACTACGAGCAGTACTTC	CASSYNYEQYF	-	TRBV5-4	many	TRBJ2-7
TGTGCCAGCAGTTCGGGGACAGGGGCCTTCTACGAGCAGTACTTC	CASSSGTGAFYEQYF	TRBD1	TRBV28	few	TRBJ2-7
TGCGCCAAGGAGGGCGGGGTGAAAAGCTCCTACAATGAGCAGTTCTTC	CAKEGGVKSSYNEQFF	-	TRBV5-1	once	TRBJ2-1
TGTGCCAGCAGCCCTCAGGGACAGGGGTATGGCTACACCTTC	CASSPQGQGYGYTF	TRBD1	TRBV7-2	many	TRBJ1-2
TGTGCCAGCAGCCAAAATTCGGCTGGGCTAGCAGCACAAGAGACCCAGTACTTC	CASSQNSAGLAAQETQYF	-	TRBV3-1	many	TRBJ2-5
TGTGCCAGCAGTGAGGGACATGACACAGATACGCAGTATTTT	CASSEGHDTDTQYF	-	TRBV6-4	few	TRBJ2-3
TGCAGCGTTGCCAGGGAGAACAATGAGCAGTTCTTC	CSVARENNEQFF	-	TRBV29-1	many	TRBJ2-1
TGTGCCAGCCGGGACTTAACCTACGATCAGTACTTC	CASRDLTYDQYF	-	TRBV6-1	few	TRBJ2-7
TGTGCCAGCAGCGTAGGGGGGGTTACTAGGGAGCAGTACTTC	CASSVGGVTREQYF	-	TRBV9	many	TRBJ2-7
TGTGCCTGGGGGAGGACAGCGAATGAAAAACTGTTTTTT	CAWGRTANEKLFF	-	TRBV30	many	TRBJ1-4
TGTGCTAGTGGTTTGGTCCTAGCGGGAGCGTACACCGGGGAGCTGTTTTTT	CASGLVLAGAYTGELFF	TRBD2	TRBV12-5	many	TRBJ2-2
TGTGCCAGCAGTTACTCGAGTGGGGCCGGGGAGCTGTTTTTT	CASSYSSGAGELFF	-	TRBV6-5	few	TRBJ2-2
TGTGCCAGCATCCCCCCGGCAGGGCAGGCGGGGTATGGCTACACCTTC	CASIPPAGQAGYGYTF	-	TRBV28	few	TRBJ1-2
TGTGCCAGTAGTAACGGACAGATCCCTCAGCCCCAGCATTTT	CASSNGQIPQPQHF	-	TRBV19	many	TRBJ1-5
TGTGCCAGCATCACGGTGGGAAACATTCAGTACTTC	CASITVGNIQYF	-	TRBV5-8	once	TRBJ2-4
TGTGCCAGCAGCTTAGGACGTTTCCAAGAGACCCAGTACTTC	CASSLGRFQETQYF	-	TRBV7-9	many	TRBJ2-5
TGTGCCAGCAGCCCCGGAGCACAGGATGAAAAACTGTTTTTT	CASSPGAQDEKLFF	-	TRBV12-3/TRBV12-4	few	TRBJ1-4
TGCGCCAGCAGCCGGGGAGGGCCCCCTTCCACAGATACGCAGTATTTT	CASSRGGPPSTDTQYF	TRBD2	TRBV5-1	many	TRBJ2-3
TGTGCCAGCAGTTTACTCCTGGGAGGGGACAATGAGCAGTTCTTC	CASSLLLGGDNEQFF	TRBD2	TRBV28	-	TRBJ2-1
TGTGCCAGCAGCTTAGCGGCAGGTCAGCCCCAGCATTTT	CASSLAAGQPQHF	-	TRBV11-2	many	TRBJ1-5
TGTGCCAGCAGCGTAGCTGTATGGGGCCAAGAGACCCAGTACTTC	CASSVAVWGQETQYF	-	TRBV9	-	TRBJ2-5
TGTGCCAGTAGTCTAGGGACTCCGAATGAGCAGTTCTTC	CASSLGTPNEQFF	-	TRBV19	-	TRBJ2-1
TGTGCCAGCACGATTACAGGGAGTAATTCACCCCTCCACTTT	CASTITGSNSPLHF	-	TRBV19	-	TRBJ1-6
TGTGCCAGCACCGACCGACACTCGGTCTACAATGAGCAGTTCTTC	CASTDRHSVYNEQFF	-	TRBV2	many	TRBJ2-1
TGTGCCAGCACAGAGAACGGGGAGCTGTTTTTT	CASTENGELFF	-	TRBV9	-	TRBJ2-2
TGTGCCTGGAGTCCCGGATCTAGGGGGCAGTTCTTC	CAWSPGSRGQFF	-	TRBV30	many	TRBJ2-1
TGTGCCAGCAGTGAAAATTGGGACGTCTACAATGAGCAGTTCTTC	CASSENWDVYNEQFF	-	TRBV6-1	many	TRBJ2-1
TGTGCCAGCAGTGAACAAACCGGATCCTACTATGGCTACACCTTC	CASSEQTGSYYGYTF	-	TRBV6-4	few	TRBJ1-2
TGTGCCAGTAGTATGGGAGGCTACGAGCAGTACTTC	CASSMGGYEQYF	-	TRBV19	many	TRBJ2-7
TGTGCCAGCAGTCAGCAAGCGGGGACAACCACCGGGGAGCTGTTTTTT	CASSQQAGTTTGELFF	-	TRBV11-1	-	TRBJ2-2
TGTGCCAGCAGCTCTTACCGACAGGGCTCAAACACCATATATTTT	CASSSYRQGSNTIYF	TRBD1	TRBV7-2	many	TRBJ1-3
TGTGCCACCAGTGGGGACACTACCTACGAGCAGTACTTC	CATSGDTTYEQYF	-	TRBV24-1	many	TRBJ2-7
TGTGCCAGCAGCCCTACTTTTGCTCAGCCCCAGCATTTT	CASSPTFAQPQHF	-	TRBV7-2	many	TRBJ1-5
TGTGCCAGCAGTGAAGGGACAGTGGGTACCTACGAGCAGTACTTC	CASSEGTVGTYEQYF	-	TRBV6-1	many	TRBJ2-7
TGCAGTGTGCAGGTGACTAGCACAGATACGCAGTATTTT	CSVQVTSTDTQYF	-	TRBV20-1	many	TRBJ2-3